A single sample gave rise to the 32 T cell receptor beta chains below, sequenced in a study of healthy donors' naive CD4 and CD8 T cells. TCR libraries were built from around 0.45 ug of total RNA by linear amplification. TCRdb reanalysed the reads using MiXCR and keeps one entry per CDR3 protein. Among roughly 200,000 distinct CDR3 sequences listed, about four fifths were seen once. Material for sequencing was naive CD4+ and CD8+ T cells sorted from blood, pooled from several donors. The receptor source for this set is a pool of human donors in good health; the sample pools cells from several healthy donors.

The CDR3 sequence: CASGLGLAGVGEQFF. The CDR3 nucleotides are TGTGCCAGTGGACTGGGACTAGCGGGAGTCGGGGAGCAGTTCTTC. This rearrangement joins TRBV19 to TRBJ2-1, with TRBD2 identical over 14 bases. The junction had 10 bases not matched to a gene; V was cut back by 8 bases and J by 10 bases. The CDR3 is 15 amino acids. Germline V gene sequence: CDR1 LNHDA, CDR2 SQIVND (reference sequence).

This rearrangement joins TRBV27 to TRBJ2-1, with 7 positions matching TRBD2. CDR1 and CDR2 from the germline V gene are MNHEY and SMNVEV (reference sequence). The CDR3 runs to 16 residues. V gave up 5 bases and J gave up 7 bases; unmatched junction bases: 14. For the CDR3, the DNA is TGTGCCAGCAGTACCTCTAGCGGAAGAGGTAAAAATGAGCAGTTCTTC. Translating gives CASSTSSGRGKNEQFF.

V usage is TRBV6-2 or TRBV6-3 and J usage is TRBJ1-5; D is ambiguous. The germline V gene encodes CDR1 MNHEY and CDR2 SVGEGT. This CDR3 region has 13 residues. The germline V and J ends were trimmed by 5 bases and 5 bases, with 10 bases remaining between them. The CDR3 region is CASSVESDQPQHF. The CDR3 bases are TGTGCCAGCAGTGTGGAGAGCGATCAGCCCCAGCATTTT.

The chain recombines TRBV28 with TRBJ1-1; D ambiguous. Between the trimmed V and J ends, which lost 1 base and 3 bases, there was a span of 9 bases. Looked up from germline, CDR1 is MDHEN and CDR2 is SYDVKM. The CDR3 runs 14 residues. CDR3 region: CASSLYLGDTEAFF. In nucleotides, the CDR3 is TGTGCCAGCAGTTTATATCTGGGTGACACTGAAGCTTTCTTT. Together with reference TRBV28 and TRBJ1-1, the CDR3 gives the full variable domain: DVKVTQSSRYLVKRTGEKVFLECVQDMDHENMFWYRQDPGLGLRLIYFSYDVKMKEKGDIPEGYSVSREKKERFSLILESASTNQTSMYLCASSLYLGDTEAFFGQGTRLTVV.

A single count supports this clonotype. CDR3 bases: TGTGCCAGCAGCTTAGCCCTCGGAGCGAACACTGAAGCTTTCTTT. Amino acids: CASSLALGANTEAFF. The genes are TRBV7-9 and TRBJ1-1, with D unresolved. Germline V gene lookup returns CDR1 SEHNR and CDR2 FQNEAQ (reference sequence). The CDR3 covers 15 residues. Trimming left V 0 bases short and J 1 base short, with 9 bases between.

V usage is TRBV6-2 or TRBV6-3 and J usage is TRBJ1-1, with D perhaps matching TRBD1 (6 bases). Trimming left V 6 bases short and J 3 bases short, with 8 bases between. Per germline, CDR1 MNHEY and CDR2 SVGEGT. The CDR3 runs to 12 residues. The CDR3 nucleotides are TGTGCCAGCAGCCAGGGGTACACTGAAGCTTTCTTT. Protein product: CASSQGYTEAFF.

The rearrangement links TRBV29-1 to TRBJ1-2; 7 bases fit TRBD1. Germline loops: CDR1 SQVTM, CDR2 ANQGSEA. There are 17 residues in the CDR3. Unmatched junction bases numbered 11, after V lost 0 bases and J lost 1 base. CDR3 protein: CSVEEGWDSSYNYGYTF. For the CDR3, the DNA is TGCAGCGTTGAAGAAGGGTGGGACAGTTCCTATAACTATGGCTACACCTTC.

V is TRBV6-5 and J is TRBJ2-7; the D gene is possibly TRBD1 (5 bases). V was cut by 2 bases and J by 1 base, with 30 bases left in between. This CDR3 is built from 21 residues. Germline V gives CDR1 MNHEY, CDR2 SVGAGI. CDR3: CASSYGVGAESTTLFSYEQYF. The DNA for the CDR3 is TGTGCCAGCAGTTACGGGGTAGGGGCAGAGTCCACCACGCTATTTTCCTACGAGCAGTACTTC.

This chain uses TRBV19 with TRBJ1-3; TRBD1 aligns across 7 bases. After removal of 8 bases from V and 2 bases from J, the junction contained 6 bases not matched to a gene. CDR3 length: 14 amino acids. Germline CDR1 LNHDA, CDR2 SQIVND (reference sequence). CDR3 DNA sequence: TGTGCCAGTTCGGACAGGATGGCTGGAAACACCATATATTTT. It translates to CASSDRMAGNTIYF. Combining the CDR3 with reference TRBV19 and TRBJ1-3 gives the whole variable domain DGGITQSPKYLFRKEGQNVTLSCEQNLNHDAMYWYRQDPGQGLRLIYYSQIVNDFQKGDIAEGYSVSREKKESFPLTVTSAQKNPTAFYLCASSDRMAGNTIYFGEGSWLTVV.

The rearrangement links TRBV6-2 or TRBV6-3 to TRBJ2-1; 11 bases fit TRBD2. The V gene's germline CDR1 is MNHEY and CDR2 SVGEGT. The CDR3 spans 15 residues. Trimming at V came to 2 bases and at J to 8 bases, leaving 5 bases not matched to a gene. CDR3 amino acids: CASSYELAGVYEQFF. Here the CDR3 DNA reads TGTGCCAGCAGTTACGAACTAGCGGGAGTGTATGAGCAGTTCTTC.

V gene TRBV18 combines with J gene TRBJ1-6; D is unclear. Germline CDR1 is KGHSH and CDR2 is LQKENI. Between the trimmed V and J ends, which lost 3 bases and 7 bases, there was a span of 10 bases. The CDR3 has 14 residues. The CDR3 here is CASSPGQSNSPLHF. CDR3 DNA: TGTGCCAGCTCACCGGGCCAGTCAAATTCACCCCTCCACTTT.

This chain connects TRBV7-8 to TRBJ2-3; 11 nucleotides agree with TRBD1. The CDR3 length is 15 residues. CDR1 is SGHVS, CDR2 FQNEAQ, per germline. V gave up 5 bases and J gave up 6 bases; unmatched junction bases: 7. For the CDR3, the DNA is TGTGCCAGCAGCCTCGGACAGGGGGCTACGGATACGCAGTATTTT. Residues: CASSLGQGATDTQYF.

The rearrangement joins TRBV6-5 to TRBJ1-1; tentative D call: TRBD1 (5 bases). Germline V gives CDR1 MNHEY, CDR2 SVGAGI. The CDR3 totals 15 residues. Trimming removed 0 bases from V and 0 bases from J, with 8 bases in between. The CDR3, as DNA: TGTGCCAGCAGTTACTCGGGGGGTTTGAACACTGAAGCTTTCTTT. Protein product: CASSYSGGLNTEAFF.

This chain joins TRBV5-1 and TRBJ2-6, with 9 bases aligning to TRBD1. There are 19 residues in the CDR3. Unmatched junction bases numbered 12, after V lost 5 bases and J lost 0 bases. Germline V gene data show CDR1 as SGHRS and CDR2 as YFSETQ. DNA of the CDR3: TGCGCCAGCAGTAAATCCGCCGGACAGGGGAACTCTGGGGCCAACGTCCTGACTTTC. Residues: CASSKSAGQGNSGANVLTF.

This chain connects TRBV5-4 to TRBJ1-3; D is unresolved. CDR3 length: 13 residues. The germline V gene has CDR1 SGHNT and CDR2 YYREEE (reference sequence). Trimming left V 4 bases short and J 8 bases short, with 13 bases between. Here the CDR3 reads CASSPLVEDTIYF. For the CDR3, the DNA is TGTGCCAGCAGCCCCCTAGTTGAGGACACCATATATTTT.

The chain has TRBV10-3 and TRBJ2-7; possible D gene TRBD2, 6 bases. Germline-derived CDR1 and CDR2 are ENHRY and SYGVKD. Trimming took off 9 bases at V and 4 bases at J, with 13 bases between the two ends. The CDR3 has 12 amino acids. CDR3 in DNA: TGTGCCATGCCGGAGGGTTGGTACGAGCAGTACTTC. Protein product: CAMPEGWYEQYF.

The CDR3: CASSFGGVTSETQYF. The CDR3 DNA reads TGTGCCAGCAGTTTCGGAGGGGTTACTTCGGAGACCCAGTACTTC. V gene TRBV27 combines with J gene TRBJ2-5; tentatively, D is TRBD2 (6 bases). The CDR3 contains 15 residues. Germline CDR1 MNHEY, CDR2 SMNVEV (reference sequence). V lost 3 bases and J 5 bases, leaving 16 bases between the germline ends.

This chain joins TRBV6-6 and TRBJ1-5; tentative D call: TRBD1 (5 bases). The length of the CDR3 is 18 residues. Trimming removed 2 bases at V and 0 bases at J, with 17 bases between. Germline-derived CDR1 and CDR2 are MNHNY and SVGAGI (reference sequence). The CDR3 DNA is TGTGCCAGCAGTTACAATGTGGGCCAGGGCGATAGCAATCAGCCCCAGCATTTT. Translation: CASSYNVGQGDSNQPQHF.

The chain combines TRBV19 with TRBJ1-5; 7 bases are a match to TRBD1. The CDR3 spans 14 residues. CDR1 is LNHDA, CDR2 SQIVND, per germline (reference sequence). The V gene end was trimmed by 3 bases and the J gene end by 9 bases; junction bases not matched to a gene: 8. CDR3 in DNA: TGTGCCAGTAGTATGGGGGACAGTTGGCGGCCCCAGCATTTT. Protein product: CASSMGDSWRPQHF.

The V and J genes are TRBV19 and TRBJ1-6, with a weak D call TRBD1 (5 bases). Deletions cut 5 bases from V and 5 bases from J, with 10 bases between. This CDR3 has 14 amino acids. Germline V gene lookup returns CDR1 LNHDA and CDR2 SQIVND (reference sequence). CDR3 region: CASSLGTNNSPLHF. Here the CDR3 DNA reads TGTGCCAGTAGTCTTGGGACTAATAATTCACCCCTCCACTTT.

V and J are TRBV27 and TRBJ1-1; D is ambiguous. The CDR3 contains 17 residues. The germline gives CDR1 MNHEY, CDR2 SMNVEV (reference sequence). V was shortened by 4 bases and J by 1 base, with 19 bases between the two germline ends. In nucleotides, the CDR3 is TGTGCCAGCAGTTCCCTAGGTCCGGACGGTCCGAACACTGAAGCTTTCTTT. Its protein is CASSSLGPDGPNTEAFF.

The J gene is TRBJ2-7, the V gene TRBV10-3, with D possibly TRBD2 on 6 matching bases. V lost 0 bases and J lost 0, with 18 bases in between. This CDR3 contains 18 residues. Germline V gene data show CDR1 as ENHRY and CDR2 as SYGVKD. In DNA, the CDR3 is TGTGCCATCAGTGAGTCGAAAGGAGGGCCAGTCCCCTCCTACGAGCAGTACTTC. Its protein product is CAISESKGGPVPSYEQYF.

Here the CDR3 DNA reads TGTGCCAGTAGTAGCGAGTTCTGGGACACTGAAGCTTTCTTT. Its protein product is CASSSEFWDTEAFF. The chain uses TRBV19 and TRBJ1-1; D gene uncertain. Trimming left V 4 bases short and J 3 bases short, with 12 bases between. In germline, CDR1 is LNHDA, CDR2 SQIVND (reference sequence). The CDR3 is 14 residues long.

In this sample, this clonotype turned up a few times. The chain uses TRBV12-3 or TRBV12-4 and TRBJ1-6, with unresolved D. Trimming stripped 1 base from V and 10 bases from J, with 14 bases between. The CDR3 consists of 15 residues. The CDR3 DNA sequence: TGTGCCAGCAGTTTAGTGTCATCGGGCGGGTCACCCCTCCACTTT. This translates into CASSLVSSGGSPLHF.

This chain joins TRBV19 and TRBJ2-1, with no clear D. Germline CDR1 LNHDA, CDR2 SQIVND (reference sequence). This CDR3 comprises 14 residues. V lost 7 bases and J 1 base, leaving 11 bases between the germline ends. The CDR3 sequence is CASKVSGSYNEQFF. The CDR3 nucleotides read TGTGCCAGTAAGGTGTCCGGTTCCTACAATGAGCAGTTCTTC.

The CDR3 region has the DNA TGTGCCAGCTCAAGGCAGACCGATGGCTACACCTTC. It encodes CASSRQTDGYTF. The chain has TRBV18 and TRBJ1-2; D remains unclear. From germline, CDR1 is KGHSH and CDR2 LQKENI. The CDR3 is made up of 12 amino acids. Trimming pared 5 bases from V and 6 bases from J, leaving 10 bases between.

The rearrangement links TRBV29-1 to TRBJ2-3, with D tentatively TRBD1 or TRBD2 (7 bases each). The CDR3 is 15 residues long. Germline V gene data show CDR1 as SQVTM and CDR2 as ANQGSEA. The V end lost 5 bases, the J end lost 0 bases, and 15 bases lay between the germline ends. CDR3 amino acids: CSVRGDSSSTDTQYF. The CDR3 coding sequence is TGCAGCGTTCGGGGGGACAGTTCAAGCACAGATACGCAGTATTTT.

The V gene is TRBV5-1, the J gene TRBJ2-1; D may be TRBD1 or TRBD2 (5 bases each). The V end lost 8 bases, the J end lost 4 bases, and 16 bases lay between the germline ends. The CDR3 has 14 amino acids. Germline assignment: CDR1 SGHRS and CDR2 YFSETQ. The CDR3 bases are TGCGCCAGTCAATCTCCTTGGGGGTACAATGAGCAGTTCTTC. It yields the protein CASQSPWGYNEQFF.

In this sample, this clonotype turned up a few times. The rearrangement uses TRBV19 and TRBJ2-7, with TRBD2 matching 8 bases. CDR1 and CDR2 from the germline V gene are LNHDA and SQIVND (reference sequence). The CDR3 is 13 residues long. V lost 5 bases and J lost 5; bases outside the gene matches: 5. The CDR3 loop reads CASSAQTSDEQYF. The CDR3 DNA is TGTGCCAGTAGTGCCCAGACTAGCGACGAGCAGTACTTC.

This chain's CDR3 is CASRKQLSVNTEAFF. The DNA for the CDR3 is TGTGCCAGCAGGAAACAGCTCAGCGTGAACACTGAAGCTTTCTTT. The genes are TRBV6-2 or TRBV6-3 and TRBJ1-1; D unclear. The CDR3 runs to 15 residues. Germline CDR1 MNHEY, CDR2 SVGEGT. Between the trimmed V and J ends, which lost 6 bases and 0 bases, there was a span of 14 bases.

The chain has TRBV5-4 and TRBJ2-1; 11 bases fit TRBD2. The ends lost 2 bases at V and 9 bases at J; junction bases unmatched: 7. The CDR3 totals 15 residues. Germline V gene sequence: CDR1 SGHNT, CDR2 YYREEE (reference sequence). CDR3 DNA: TGTGCCAGCAGCTTTGGGGCTAGCGGGAGGCTTGAGCAGTTCTTC. Translating gives CASSFGASGRLEQFF.

The count of this clonotype is one. V gene TRBV19 combines with J gene TRBJ2-7; 10 bases map to TRBD2. The CDR3 length is 14 residues. V gave up 4 bases and J gave up 3 bases; unmatched junction bases: 3. Germline lookup yields CDR1 LNHDA and CDR2 SQIVND (reference sequence). This CDR3 is CASSTSSGGYEQYF. Here the CDR3 DNA reads TGTGCCAGTAGTACCTCTAGCGGGGGCTACGAGCAGTACTTC.